This T cell receptor beta chain came from a study of PD-1 blockade in classical Hodgkin lymphoma. The germline CDR1 and CDR2 sequences are MNHEY and SMNVEV (reference sequence). The CDR3 has 14 amino acids. Trimming left V 0 bases short and J 3 bases short, with 9 bases between. Here immunoSEQ multiplex PCR was the method, and the copy in TCRdb shows in-frame clones only, minus some. The sample has about 33,000 clones; 72% are singletons. Noted time point: cycle 4 day 1 (C4D1), after more than five weeks of nivolumab. Every single patient, without exception, relapsed after autologous stem cell transplantation, and brentuximab vedotin exposure varied. This clone was found once. Its antigen is unidentified. Study outcomes and limitations: Repertoire differences lack defined causes, possibly disease activity or prior therapy. Exclusion was the outcome for patients who began nivolumab under 1 year after ASCT.

The source is a human donor with classical Hodgkin lymphoma. The sample in question was peripheral blood mononuclear cells (PBMCs), obtained before the fourth cycle of nivolumab. The genes are TRBV27 and TRBJ2-7; D not resolved. CDR3 sequence: CASSLSPRIYEQYF. CDR3 DNA sequence: TGTGCCAGCAGTTTATCACCCCGGATCTACGAGCAGTACTTC.